This T cell receptor beta chain was sequenced during a study of T cells after somatic rescue of genetic block. Using immunoSEQ multiplex PCR, the repertoire was profiled, and TCRdb retains in-frame clones only, with some absent. The sample contains under 150,000 clones, about 93% of which appear only once. The germline gives CDR1 SGHNT, CDR2 YENEEA. Losses at the gene ends were 3 bases for V and 4 bases for J; bases not matched to a gene: 5. This CDR3 has 16 residues. The sequence was collected from a young woman. Input material: peripheral blood mononuclear cells (PBMCs). The chain combines TRBV11-3 with TRBJ2-3, with 12 bases matching TRBD2. CDR3 nucleotide sequence: TGTGCCAGCAGCTTTACTAGCGGGGGGTTGGCAGATACGCAGTATTTT. Translated, it gives CASSFTSGGLADTQYF.